This section outlines one T cell receptor beta chain sequence together with its context. Its antigen is currently not known. No much larger clonotype is one base removed from it; base qualities were not supplied. TRB sequencing was run on genomic DNA with either the immunoSEQ assay at survey resolution or the hsTCRB kit. The source study handled its data this way. The immunoSEQ software was used for initial read processing, and the LymphoSeq R package was used for repertoire analyses. For each TRB dataset, clonality was calculated as 1 minus normalized Shannon entropy, and the Gini coefficient was computed as well. To infer phenotypes in unsorted samples, TRB sequences from sorted subsets of the recipient or donor were mapped onto unsorted samples from the same recipient. Sourced from immuneACCESS, this table was stored by TCRdb with only in-frame sequences that have V and J called. A share of the clones is absent; for the studies checked, an unresolved V gene accounts for under half, and the remainder has no known explanation. D and trimming were read from the DNA, whereas the V and J calls and clone size are those reported in that table. This sample is represented by some 45,000 clones; 80% to 95% of them were singletons. The leading ten clones occupy over 2% of the sample.

This sample's treatment or condition label indicates: high-dose cyclophosphamide on days +3 and +4 as single-agent GVHD prophylaxis. Patients in the PTCy group got busulfan and fludarabine conditioning, a marrow graft from a related or unrelated donor, and cyclophosphamide on days +3 and +4. PTCy-treated patients came from a prospective multi-institutional clinical trial. Peripheral blood and bone marrow mononuclear cells were isolated by Ficoll-Hypaque density centrifugation and cryopreserved. The CDR3 starts with the cysteine, ends with the phenylalanine, and has 16 residues. Of the read, only the CDR3 DNA is kept; its 48 bases are in frame from base 1. The junction carries 19 bases between V and J, which are trimmed by 2 bases and 5 bases respectively. Reading the germline V gene gives CDR1 SGHDN and CDR2 FVKESK. This record belongs to a study of T cells after posttransplantation cyclophosphamide (dated by TCRdb to between 2015 and 2016). Broadly, across the study: T cell repertoire reconstitution was tracked by TRB sequencing after myeloablative bone marrow transplantation in which posttransplantation cyclophosphamide was used as GVHD prophylaxis. Blood from every one of the 30 to 40 PTCy patients who had 1-year posttransplant specimens underwent TRB sequencing. Samples from some 40 PTCy-treated patients, along with samples from 15 to 20 of their related bone marrow donors, underwent antigen receptor sequencing. TRA and TRB clonality were tightly correlated in ten or so samples, so subsequent TCR analyses focused on TRB only. In 3 patients, up to about 3 additional blood samples taken between 2 and 5.2 years after transplant also underwent TRB sequencing, as did pretransplant blood from a handful of patients. Public TRB sequences were searched against a database of over 3,600 sequences associated with responses to pathogens, tumor antigens, self-antigens and alloantigens.

Study-wide findings and limitations: Donor-recipient similarity was low at 1-2 months but increased during the first year, and donor CD8+ memory clones often dominated later blood repertoires. The TRB repertoires of T cells infiltrating skin or GI tract showed only limited overlap with the TRB repertoires of T cells in blood. Across 45 patients, TRB clonality was highly associated with recipient CMV seropositivity and CMV reactivation, and PTCy diversity was similar to diversity in CNI/methotrexate controls.

The sequencing used PBMCs, collected 55 to 70 days after allogeneic stem cell transplant with posttransplant cyclophosphamide. The chain employs TRBV14 and TRBJ2-7, and possibly TRBD1, on 6 matching bases. The TCR comes from a male patient between 55 and 70 years old who received an allogeneic stem cell transplant from a related donor and was CMV-positive. Some T cells may derive from the graft donor when a transplant has been performed. The CDR3 protein sequence reads: CASSQFWNAGAHEQYF. The DNA reads as follows: TGTGCCAGCAGCCAATTTTGGAACGCAGGGGCCCACGAGCAGTACTTC.